Each of the 27 T cell receptor beta chains below was sequenced from the same sample in a study of blood T cells in healthy people across ages. The second PCR ran about 6 to 12 cycles with a sample-barcoded 5' primer and J-beta primers. TCRdb ran MiXCR on the 5' RACE reads and lists one entry per CDR3 protein. The sample includes about 720,000 distinct CDR3 sequences, 22% of them seen just once. Sequencing was performed on blood. The receptors shown here come from a man between 65 and 85 years old in good health.

This rearrangement joins TRBV20-1 to TRBJ2-3; possible D gene TRBD1, 5 bases. The germline V and J ends were trimmed by 0 bases and 6 bases, with 10 bases remaining between them. Germline V gene data show CDR1 as DFQATT and CDR2 as SNEGSKA (reference sequence). The CDR3 is 13 amino acids. CDR3 protein: CSARDRGPDTQYF. CDR3 DNA: TGCAGTGCTAGAGATAGGGGCCCGGATACGCAGTATTTT.

A single count supports this clonotype. V and J are TRBV7-8 and TRBJ2-3, with D perhaps assigned TRBD1 or TRBD2 (7 bases each). V gave up 7 bases and J gave up 5 bases, with 25 bases separating them. The germline V gene has CDR1 SGHVS and CDR2 FQNEAQ. The CDR3 totals 17 residues. CDR3 loop: CASTGGAATIFQDTQYF. The CDR3 coding sequence is TGTGCCAGCACAGGGGGGGCCGCGACGATCTTCCAAGATACGCAGTATTTT. The full variable domain, with the rest looked up from reference TRBV7-8 and TRBJ2-3, is GAGVSQSPRYKVAKRGQDVALRCDPISGHVSLFWYQQALGQGPEFLTYFQNEAQLDKSGLPSDRFFAERPEGSVSTLKIQRTQQEDSAVYLCASTGGAATIFQDTQYFGPGTRLTVL.

This sequence joins TRBV7-2 and TRBJ2-6, with D hard to call. V lost 3 bases to trimming and J lost 4 bases, with 7 bases between them. The CDR3 covers 14 residues. Looked up from germline, CDR1 is SGHTA and CDR2 is FQGNSA. Here the CDR3 reads CASSFPAGANVLTF. The CDR3 DNA reads TGTGCCAGCAGCTTCCCAGCCGGGGCCAACGTCCTGACTTTC. The full variable domain, rest sourced from reference TRBV7-2 and TRBJ2-6, is GAGVSQSPSNKVTEKGKDVELRCDPISGHTALYWYRQSLGQGLEFLIYFQGNSAPDKSGLPSDRFSAERTGGSVSTLTIQRTQQEDSAVYLCASSFPAGANVLTFGAGSRLTVL.

A remark on this clonotype: This may stem from a read error, because a much larger clone lies one nucleotide away. The CDR3, as DNA: TGTGCCAGCAGTTTAGGGACAGGGGGCAATCGGCCCCAGCATTTT. Amino acids: CASSLGTGGNRPQHF. The gene calls are TRBV12-3 or TRBV12-4 and TRBJ1-5; 11 bases agree with TRBD1. The CDR3 length is 15 residues.

The CDR3, as DNA: TGTGCCGGCAGCTTAGTGAGCGGCCTCGCCGCCTACGAGCAGTACGTC. Encoded protein: CAGSLVSGLAAYEQYV. The rearrangement uses TRBV7-8 and TRBJ2-7; maybe TRBD2 (5 bases). The CDR3 is made up of 16 amino acids. Germline loops: CDR1 SGHVS, CDR2 FQNEAQ.

This clonotype was seen a handful of times. The chain joins TRBV5-1 to TRBJ1-2, with 8 bases aligning to TRBD1. Germline V gene data show CDR1 as SGHRS and CDR2 as YFSETQ. V lost 3 bases to trimming and J lost 0 bases; unmatched junction nucleotides: 4. The CDR3 has 15 amino acids. CDR3 region: CASSSPDRANYGYTF. In DNA, the CDR3 is TGCGCCAGCAGCTCACCGGACAGGGCTAACTATGGCTACACCTTC.

This chain joins TRBV11-2 and TRBJ2-5; maybe TRBD2 (5 bases). Germline V gene lookup returns CDR1 SGHAT and CDR2 FQNNGV. The CDR3 is 14 amino acids. V lost 0 bases, J lost 8 bases, and 13 bases lay in between. The CDR3 DNA follows: TGTGCCAGCAGCTTAGACCCGCTCGGGGTTACCCAGTACTTC. Protein: CASSLDPLGVTQYF.

Only a few counts were recorded for this clonotype. The V and J genes are TRBV7-2 and TRBJ2-3; the D is unclear. This CDR3 is 15 amino acids long. V gave up 4 bases and J gave up 2 bases, with 13 bases separating them. Germline loops: CDR1 SGHTA, CDR2 FQGNSA. In DNA, the CDR3 is TGTGCCAGCAGCTCCCGTGTGGTCCTCACAGATACGCAGTATTTT. It yields the protein CASSSRVVLTDTQYF.

This clonotype was observed a few times. The chain combines TRBV7-9 with TRBJ2-7; D ambiguous. In germline, CDR1 is SEHNR, CDR2 FQNEAQ (reference sequence). CDR3 size: 12 residues. Trimming left V 5 bases short and J 2 bases short, with 7 bases between. CDR3 DNA sequence: TGTGCCAGCAGCCAAATCGCCTACGAGCAGTACTTC. Its translation: CASSQIAYEQYF.

Notes on this clonotype: Since the CDR3 does not end with the conserved phenylalanine or tryptophan, this likely comes from a read error. This chain joins TRBV29-1 and TRBJ1-2; 9 positions match TRBD1. Germline V CDR1 and CDR2: SQVTM, ANQGSEA. Trimming removed 0 bases from V and 4 bases from J; junction bases left unmatched: 12. CDR3 length: 17 amino acids. CDR3 in DNA: TGCAGCGTTGAAGATCTTCACGGGACAGGGACCCCCTATGGCTACACCTCC. This sequence encodes CSVEDLHGTGTPYGYTS.

This clonotype was observed a few times. The J gene is TRBJ2-1, the V gene TRBV6-6; D is unclear. Germline CDR1 and CDR2: MNHNY and SVGAGI (reference sequence). The length of the CDR3 is 14 residues. V lost 7 bases, J lost 2 bases, and 12 bases lay in between. As DNA, the CDR3 is TGTGCCAGCACCCTTGAGGCTCCCTACAATGAGCAGTTCTTC. This sequence encodes CASTLEAPYNEQFF.

This clonotype was observed many times. V and J are TRBV6-2 or TRBV6-3 and TRBJ1-4, with no clear D. CDR1 is MNHEY, CDR2 SVGEGT, per germline. The CDR3 length is 15 residues. V was clipped by 2 bases and J by 0 bases, with 7 bases between them. The CDR3 sequence is CASSYPGSTNEKLFF. CDR3 nucleotide sequence: TGTGCCAGCAGTTACCCCGGGTCAACTAATGAAAAACTGTTTTTT.

The rearrangement uses TRBV10-3 and TRBJ2-5, with 9 bases lining up with TRBD2. The J call is doubtful: the DNA matches TRBJ2-1 better. From germline, CDR1 is ENHRY and CDR2 SYGVKD. The CDR3 totals 14 residues. The CDR3 reads CAGSGRGSYNEQFF. Written as DNA, the CDR3 is TGTGCGGGTAGCGGGAGAGGTTCCTACAATGAGCAGTTCTTC.

This clonotype was counted between two and nine times. The chain joins TRBV3-1 to TRBJ1-1; D unresolved. V was cut by 5 bases and J by 13 bases, with 14 bases left in between. CDR1 is LGHDT and CDR2 is YNNKEL in the germline V gene (reference sequence). This CDR3 is built from 11 residues. The CDR3 reads CASSLQARVFF. The CDR3 nucleotides read TGTGCCAGCAGCTTGCAGGCGAGGGTTTTCTTT.

This chain connects TRBV4-3 to TRBJ2-1, with D tentatively TRBD2 (6 bases). Germline V gene lookup returns CDR1 LGHNA and CDR2 YSLEER. This CDR3 spans 17 amino acids. Trimming cost V 6 bases and J 0 bases, with 18 bases left between them. CDR3 residues: CASRIYLGSSSYNEQFF. CDR3 in DNA: TGCGCCAGCAGAATATATCTCGGGAGTAGCTCCTACAATGAGCAGTTCTTC.

Worth noting for this clonotype: An end of the junction does not agree with germline; a read error may underlie this. This chain connects TRBV4-3 to TRBJ1-1; D gene ambiguous. The germline gives CDR1 LGHNA, CDR2 YSLEER. The CDR3 consists of 15 residues. The CDR3 here is CTSSQDLGDPPLGFF. CDR3 DNA sequence: TGCACCAGCAGCCAAGATCTAGGAGACCCTCCGCTGGGTTTCTTT.

The gene calls are TRBV28 and TRBJ2-5, with unresolved D. CDR3 size: 15 residues. Germline CDR1 MDHEN, CDR2 SYDVKM. Trimming took 5 bases from V and 1 from J, leaving 14 bases between them. CDR3 in amino acids: CASSPPVRTQETQYF. DNA for the CDR3: TGTGCCAGCAGTCCCCCCGTGAGGACCCAAGAGACCCAGTACTTC.

This rearrangement joins TRBV7-2 to TRBJ2-5, with 8 bases identical to TRBD2. The DNA end lines up better with TRBJ2-1; the J call may be wrong. In germline, CDR1 is SGHTA, CDR2 FQGNSA. The CDR3 runs 15 residues. This CDR3 is CASTSGGRTYNEQFF. Here the CDR3 DNA reads TGTGCCAGCACCTCGGGCGGGAGGACGTACAATGAGCAGTTCTTC.

The genes are TRBV7-8 and TRBJ2-2; TRBD1 aligns across 7 bases. Germline CDR1 reads SGHVS; CDR2 reads FQNEAQ. CDR3 length equals 14 residues. V lost 6 bases, J lost 4 bases, and 5 bases stayed unmatched. The DNA of the CDR3 is TGTGCCAGCAGACCGGGACAGAGCACCGGGGAGCTGTTTTTT. Its protein is CASRPGQSTGELFF. The full variable domain, completed using reference TRBV7-8 and TRBJ2-2, is GAGVSQSPRYKVAKRGQDVALRCDPISGHVSLFWYQQALGQGPEFLTYFQNEAQLDKSGLPSDRFFAERPEGSVSTLKIQRTQQEDSAVYLCASRPGQSTGELFFGEGSRLTVL.

The rearrangement uses TRBV28 and TRBJ1-5, with no clear D. This CDR3 region has 13 residues. Germline-derived CDR1 and CDR2 are MDHEN and SYDVKM. Trimming took 3 bases from V and 6 from J, leaving 9 bases between them. CDR3 bases: TGTGCCAGCAGTTTGGGGTTCAGTCAGCCCCAGCATTTT. Translated, it gives CASSLGFSQPQHF. The variable domain in full, completed from reference TRBV28 and TRBJ1-5, reads DVKVTQSSRYLVKRTGEKVFLECVQDMDHENMFWYRQDPGLGLRLIYFSYDVKMKEKGDIPEGYSVSREKKERFSLILESASTNQTSMYLCASSLGFSQPQHFGDGTRLSIL.

This chain joins TRBV4-2 and TRBJ1-1; no clear D gene. Trimming removed 4 bases from V and 5 bases from J, with 20 bases in between. The CDR3 sequence is 16 residues long. Germline V lookup: CDR1 LGHNA, CDR2 YNFKEQ. CDR3 nucleotides: TGTGCCAGCAGCCTTGACCCCCCTTCGCGAGGGACTGAAGCTTTCTTT. Encoded protein: CASSLDPPSRGTEAFF.

This clonotype showed up just once. The rearrangement uses TRBV12-3 or TRBV12-4 and TRBJ2-1; 8 bases match TRBD1. The J call may not be correct, given that the DNA end is closer to TRBJ2-7. The CDR3 sequence is 16 residues long. DNA of the CDR3: TGTGCCAGCAGTTTCGGTCGACAGGGGATTGCCTACGAGCAGTACTTC. It translates to CASSFGRQGIAYEQYF.

In this sample, this clonotype turned up a few times. At one boundary the junction diverges from the germline segment, which might be a read error. This rearrangement joins TRBV5-1 to TRBJ1-4, with a tentative D call TRBD1 (6 bases). Germline loops: CDR1 SGHRS, CDR2 YFSETQ. The CDR3 totals 14 residues. Written as DNA, the CDR3 is TGCGCCGGCAGCTTGGCTGGGGGCCCTGAAAAACTGTTTTTT. As protein: CAGSLAGGPEKLFF.

In its sample, this clonotype was seen a few times. This rearrangement joins TRBV3-1 to TRBJ2-1, with 7 bases fitting TRBD1. The end of the DNA fits TRBJ2-7 better, so the J call may be wrong. Germline CDR1 LGHDT, CDR2 YNNKEL (reference sequence). This CDR3 is 15 amino acids long. CDR3 sequence (DNA): TGTGCCAGCAGCCAACCGGGACAGATGACCTACGAGCAGTACTTC. The encoded protein is CASSQPGQMTYEQYF.

The chain is built from TRBV12-3 or TRBV12-4 and TRBJ1-2; D may be TRBD1 (6 bases). This CDR3 spans 14 amino acids. V was trimmed by 6 bases and J by 3 bases, leaving 14 bases between them. The CDR3, as DNA: TGTGCCAGCAGGAAACAGGGCACCCACTATGGCTACACCTTC. Translation gives CASRKQGTHYGYTF.

The chain is built from TRBV5-1 and TRBJ2-3, with D possibly matching TRBD2 (6 bases). The CDR3 loop spans 16 amino acids. The germline gives CDR1 SGHRS, CDR2 YFSETQ. Trimming took off 5 bases at V and 1 base at J, with 17 bases between the two ends. The CDR3 DNA follows: TGCGCCAGCAGTCTGCTAGGAGGGGCCGGCACAGATACGCAGTATTTT. This gives the protein CASSLLGGAGTDTQYF.

This clonotype occurred many times. V gene TRBV7-2 combines with J gene TRBJ1-2, with 9 positions matching TRBD1. CDR3 length: 15 amino acids. V shed 2 bases and J 6 bases; nucleotides not matched to a gene: 7. Germline CDR1 and CDR2: SGHTA and FQGNSA. CDR3 region: CASSLLGQGLNGYTF. The CDR3 bases are TGTGCCAGCAGCTTACTGGGACAGGGCCTAAATGGCTACACCTTC.